This section outlines one TCR beta chain sequence together with its context. These data are taken from a study of cytomegalovirus exposure and HLA in healthy donors. CDR1 SQVTM and CDR2 ANQGSEA come from the germline V gene. The CDR3 length is 12 residues. V was pared by 3 bases and J by 1 base, with 6 bases between. The PCR was carried out with 60 Vbeta primers and 13 Jbeta primers. This table comes from immunoSEQ multiplex PCR, and its TCRdb copy is limited to in-frame clones, with some not included. Among about 130,000 clones listed, 60% to 85% were seen once. V is TRBV29-1 and J is TRBJ1-1; D call uncertain. The sample comprised PBMCs. The TCR sequence derives from a man aged 25-40 years in good health and CMV-seronegative. The CDR3, as DNA: TGCAGCGTTGACAGTTCGAACACTGAAGCTTTCTTT. It translates to CSVDSSNTEAFF.